This TCR beta chain was recovered during a study of regulatory T cells in long-lasting Graves disease. The CDR3 consists of 14 residues. V was cut by 8 bases and J by 6 bases, with 19 bases left in between. Germline V gene data show CDR1 as MDHEN and CDR2 as SYDVKM. Of note for this clonotype: What it binds is not known.

In building TCR beta libraries, iRepertoire HTBI primers were used together with Arm-PCR of CDR3 regions. A single record per CDR3 protein comes from TCRdb applying MiXCR to the multiplex PCR reads. The repertoire consists of approximately 350,000 distinct CDR3 sequences, with roughly 20% occurring once and the leading ten covering 25% to 35%. The time point is: persistent/refractory GD, antithyroid drugs over 5 years with positive TRAb. RNA extracted from PBMCs served as the sequencing template. Study results and limitations: Tissue studied was limited to peripheral blood, excluding thyroid tissue.

The sequence was collected from a woman in her thirties or forties with Graves disease. Sequenced here: peripheral blood mononuclear cells (PBMCs), sampled when the disease was refractory, from a patient treated with antithyroid drugs. The rearrangement uses TRBV28 and TRBJ1-1; D is ambiguous. The CDR3 loop is CASSPQPRKAEAFF. DNA for the CDR3: TGTGCCAGCTCACCGCAGCCCCGAAAGGCTGAAGCTTTCTTT.